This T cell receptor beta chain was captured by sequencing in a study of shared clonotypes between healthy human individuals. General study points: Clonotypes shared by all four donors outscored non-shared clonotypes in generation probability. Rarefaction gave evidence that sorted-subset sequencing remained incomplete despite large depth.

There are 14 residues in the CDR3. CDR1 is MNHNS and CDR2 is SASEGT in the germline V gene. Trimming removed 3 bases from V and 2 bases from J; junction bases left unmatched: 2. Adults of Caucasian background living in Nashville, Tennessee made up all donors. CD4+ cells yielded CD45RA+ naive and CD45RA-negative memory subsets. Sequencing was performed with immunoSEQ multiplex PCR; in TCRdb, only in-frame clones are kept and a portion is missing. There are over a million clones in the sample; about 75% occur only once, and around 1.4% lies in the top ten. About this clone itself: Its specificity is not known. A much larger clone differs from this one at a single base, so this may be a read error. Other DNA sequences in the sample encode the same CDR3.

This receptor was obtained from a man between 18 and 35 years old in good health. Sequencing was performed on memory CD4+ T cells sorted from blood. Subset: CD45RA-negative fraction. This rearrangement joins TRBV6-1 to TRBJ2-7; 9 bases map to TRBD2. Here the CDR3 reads CASSEAGGPYEQYF. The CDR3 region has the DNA TGTGCCAGCAGTGAGGCGGGGGGGCCCTACGAGCAGTACTTC.